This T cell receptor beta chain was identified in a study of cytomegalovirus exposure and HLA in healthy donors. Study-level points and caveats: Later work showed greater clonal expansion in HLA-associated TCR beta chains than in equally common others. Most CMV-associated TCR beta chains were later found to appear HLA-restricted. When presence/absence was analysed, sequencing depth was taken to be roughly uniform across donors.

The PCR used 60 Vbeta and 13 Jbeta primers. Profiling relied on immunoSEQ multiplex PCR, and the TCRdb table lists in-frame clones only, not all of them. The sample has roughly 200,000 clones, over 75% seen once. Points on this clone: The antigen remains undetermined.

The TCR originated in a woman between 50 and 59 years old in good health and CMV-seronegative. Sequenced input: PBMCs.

DNA for the CDR3: TGTGCCAGCTCACCACCCCCAGCGGGCCTTAGCACAGATACGCAGTATTTT. This codes for CASSPPPAGLSTDTQYF. The rearrangement joins TRBV18 to TRBJ2-3; maybe TRBD2 (6 bases). With 0 bases removed from V and 0 bases from J, the gap between germline ends came to 13 bases. CDR1 and CDR2 from the germline V gene are KGHSH and LQKENI. The CDR3 is 17 residues long. Combining the CDR3 with reference TRBV18 and TRBJ2-3 gives the whole variable domain NAGVMQNPRHLVRRRGQEARLRCSPMKGHSHVYWYRQLPEEGLKFMVYLQKENIIDESGMPKERFSAEFPKEGPSILRIQQVVRGDSAAYFCASSPPPAGLSTDTQYFGPGTRLTVL.